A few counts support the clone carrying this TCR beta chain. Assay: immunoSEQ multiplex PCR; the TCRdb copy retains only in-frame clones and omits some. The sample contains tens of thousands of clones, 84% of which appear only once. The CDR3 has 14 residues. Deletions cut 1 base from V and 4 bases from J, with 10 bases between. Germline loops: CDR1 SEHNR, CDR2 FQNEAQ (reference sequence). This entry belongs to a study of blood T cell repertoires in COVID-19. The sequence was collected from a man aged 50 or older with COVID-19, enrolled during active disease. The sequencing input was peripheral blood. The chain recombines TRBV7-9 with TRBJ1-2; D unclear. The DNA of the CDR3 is TGTGCCAGCAGCTTAGTAGCAGGAGGCTATGGCTACACCTTC. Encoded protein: CASSLVAGGYGYTF.